The 19 T cell receptor beta chains given below trace back to one sample, sequenced in a study of CD8 T cells in ankylosing spondylitis. TCRdb reprocessed the 5' RACE reads via MiXCR and lists one record per CDR3 protein. The sample has under 300,000 distinct CDR3 sequences, 8% to 9.5% seen once. Sequencing input: blood, either unsorted or a sorted T cell fraction (not recorded which). All receptors come from a male donor with ankylosing spondylitis or in good health (not recorded which).

The sample holds many counts of this clonotype. This chain links TRBV20-1 with TRBJ2-7, with 9 bases lining up with TRBD1. The CDR3 is 13 amino acids. CDR1 is DFQATT, CDR2 SNEGSKA, per germline (reference sequence). With V trimmed by 1 base and J by 5 bases, 3 bases remained unmatched. The CDR3 DNA sequence: TGCAGTGCTAGAGGGACAGGGGTAAACGAGCAGTACTTC. Translation: CSARGTGVNEQYF.

This clonotype was observed at least ten times. The genes are TRBV20-1 and TRBJ1-5; no clear D gene. The CDR3 consists of 14 residues. Between the trimmed V and J ends, which lost 0 bases and 3 bases, there was a span of 9 bases. Per the germline V gene, CDR1 is DFQATT and CDR2 is SNEGSKA (reference sequence). CDR3 region: CSAREGGNNQPQHF. In DNA, the CDR3 is TGCAGTGCTAGAGAGGGAGGGAACAATCAGCCCCAGCATTTT.

At least ten counts were recorded for this clonotype. This chain uses TRBV20-1 with TRBJ2-5, with D perhaps matching TRBD1 or TRBD2 (5 bases each). The CDR3 extends over 14 amino acids. Per the germline V gene, CDR1 is DFQATT and CDR2 is SNEGSKA (reference sequence). Trimming stripped 5 bases from V and 5 bases from J, with 18 bases between. DNA of the CDR3: TGCAGTGCTGTCGGCTCACTAGGGGTTGAGACCCAGTACTTC. Amino acid sequence: CSAVGSLGVETQYF.

With respect to this clonotype: This could be a read error, since a much larger clone is one nucleotide away. This chain links TRBV14 with TRBJ2-1; the match to TRBD1 covers 8 bases. Germline CDR1 reads SGHDN; CDR2 reads FVKESK. This CDR3 is built from 15 residues. The V and J ends lost 2 bases and 8 bases, in that order; junction bases with no gene match: 8. The CDR3 region is CASSQRQGAGDEQFF. Written as DNA, the CDR3 is TGTGCCAGCAGCCAACGGCAGGGGGCTGGGGATGAGCAGTTCTTC.

This clonotype was seen only a few times. The rearrangement links TRBV7-9 to TRBJ2-5; the D is unclear. Germline V lookup: CDR1 SEHNR, CDR2 FQNEAQ (reference sequence). V was clipped by 2 bases and J by 3 bases, with 10 bases between them. The CDR3 has 14 amino acids. The DNA of the CDR3 is TGTGCCAGCAGCTTAAAGACTCCGAAAGAGACCCAGTACTTC. Translated, it gives CASSLKTPKETQYF.

The chain is built from TRBV3-1 and TRBJ1-1, with a weak D call TRBD1 (5 bases). The CDR3 consists of 17 residues. Trimming removed 0 bases from V and 0 bases from J, with 14 bases in between. In germline, CDR1 is LGHDT, CDR2 YNNKEL (reference sequence). CDR3 DNA sequence: TGTGCCAGCAGCCAAGACCCGACAGAACTAATGAACACTGAAGCTTTCTTT. As protein: CASSQDPTELMNTEAFF.

This clonotype was counted only a few times. This chain joins TRBV11-2 and TRBJ2-1; no definite D call. Germline V gene data show CDR1 as SGHAT and CDR2 as FQNNGV. Trimming left V 1 base short and J 7 bases short, with 8 bases between. This CDR3 region has 13 residues. The CDR3 sequence: CASSLVRTNEQFF. In nucleotides, the CDR3 is TGTGCCAGCAGCTTAGTAAGGACGAATGAGCAGTTCTTC.

This clonotype was seen many times. The V call is TRBV5-1, the J call TRBJ1-2, with a possible D match to TRBD1 (5 bases). The V and J ends lost 3 bases and 4 bases respectively, with 7 bases between them. Germline assignment: CDR1 SGHRS and CDR2 YFSETQ. This CDR3 has 12 amino acids. CDR3 protein: CASSSDSYGYTF. Here the CDR3 DNA reads TGCGCCAGCAGCTCCGACAGCTATGGCTACACCTTC.

The chain carries TRBV29-1 and TRBJ1-1; 8 bases map to TRBD1. This CDR3 spans 12 amino acids. V was pared by 6 bases and J by 10 bases, with 10 bases of the junction left unmatched. The V gene's germline CDR1 is SQVTM and CDR2 ANQGSEA. The CDR3 bases are TGCAGCGTCACCGCAGGGGGCCAAGGAGCTTTCTTT. It is translated as CSVTAGGQGAFF.

In this sample, this clonotype turned up many times. The V gene is TRBV5-6, the J gene TRBJ2-7; D perhaps matches TRBD1 (8 bases). From germline, CDR1 is SGHDT and CDR2 YYEEEE. This CDR3 spans 16 amino acids. The ends were cut back, 1 base at V and 4 bases at J, with 18 bases in the middle. CDR3 residues: CASSLHSGQGLYEQYF. The CDR3 DNA reads as TGTGCCAGCAGCTTGCACTCTGGACAGGGACTATACGAGCAGTACTTC. Combining the CDR3 with reference TRBV5-6 and TRBJ2-7 gives the whole variable domain DAGVTQSPTHLIKTRGQQVTLRCSPKSGHDTVSWYQQALGQGPQFIFQYYEEEERQRGNFPDRFSGHQFPNYSSELNVNALLLGDSALYLCASSLHSGQGLYEQYFGPGTRLTVT.

The rearrangement links TRBV5-1 to TRBJ1-2; D is unclear. The CDR3 consists of 13 residues. Trimming removed 6 bases at V and 1 base at J, with 10 bases between. Germline CDR1 SGHRS, CDR2 YFSETQ. The CDR3 sequence is CASKAADNYGYTF. The CDR3 coding sequence is TGCGCCAGCAAGGCAGCCGATAACTATGGCTACACCTTC. The full variable domain, with the rest looked up from reference TRBV5-1 and TRBJ1-2, is KAGVTQTPRYLIKTRGQQVTLSCSPISGHRSVSWYQQTPGQGLQFLFEYFSETQRNKGNFPGRFSGRQFSNSRSEMNVSTLELGDSALYLCASKAADNYGYTFGSGTRLTVV.

In this sample, this clonotype turned up many times. V usage is TRBV27 and J usage is TRBJ2-7; the D gene could be TRBD1 or TRBD2 (5 bases each). Germline CDR1 is MNHEY and CDR2 is SMNVEV (reference sequence). V was pared by 5 bases and J by 0 bases, with 14 bases between. CDR3 length: 15 residues. CDR3 in amino acids: CASSESGTLSYEQYF. The DNA for the CDR3 is TGTGCCAGCAGTGAGTCTGGGACCCTCTCCTACGAGCAGTACTTC.

This clonotype was observed many times. The genes are TRBV7-2 and TRBJ2-1; TRBD2 aligns across 7 bases. Germline V lookup: CDR1 SGHTA, CDR2 FQGNSA. With V trimmed by 5 bases and J by 7 bases, 8 bases remained unmatched. The CDR3 covers 14 residues. The CDR3 spells CASSHGLEKNEQFF. The CDR3 DNA reads TGTGCCAGCAGCCATGGACTAGAGAAGAATGAGCAGTTCTTC.

This clonotype was seen repeatedly, ten times or more. The rearrangement joins TRBV9 to TRBJ1-1, with TRBD1 matching 9 bases. The CDR3 has 15 residues. V dropped 1 base and J dropped 5; count of bases not matched to a gene: 6. Germline V gene data show CDR1 as SGDLS and CDR2 as YYNGEE. This CDR3 is CASSVSGQGLTEAFF. Written as DNA, the CDR3 is TGTGCCAGCAGCGTATCGGGACAGGGATTGACTGAAGCTTTCTTT. The full variable domain, rest sourced from reference TRBV9 and TRBJ1-1, is DSGVTQTPKHLITATGQRVTLRCSPRSGDLSVYWYQQSLDQGLQFLIQYYNGEERAKGNILERFSAQQFPDLHSELNLSSLELGDSALYFCASSVSGQGLTEAFFGQGTRLTVV.

This clonotype was counted many times. This rearrangement joins TRBV7-2 to TRBJ2-2; 12 bases line up with TRBD2. CDR1 SGHTA and CDR2 FQGNSA come from the germline V gene. This CDR3 comprises 16 residues. Unmatched junction bases numbered 3, after V lost 7 bases and J lost 0 bases. CDR3 bases: TGTGCCAGCACCCGGACTAGCGGGACGAACACCGGGGAGCTGTTTTTT. Its protein product is CASTRTSGTNTGELFF.

This clonotype was observed at least ten times. The genes are TRBV30 and TRBJ2-3; the D is unclear. This CDR3 is built from 12 residues. The V end was cut by 3 bases, the J end by 6 bases, with 10 bases between. Germline CDR1 GTSNPN, CDR2 SVGIG (reference sequence). CDR3: CAWSPARDTQYF. CDR3 nucleotide sequence: TGTGCCTGGAGCCCAGCCCGGGATACGCAGTATTTT.

This clonotype was seen repeatedly, ten times or more. The gene calls are TRBV20-1 and TRBJ1-1; no clear D gene. In germline, CDR1 is DFQATT, CDR2 SNEGSKA (reference sequence). V was cut by 2 bases and J by 1 base, with 8 bases left in between. This CDR3 region has 13 residues. The CDR3 nucleotides are TGCAGTGCTAGAAAGGATTCGAACACTGAAGCTTTCTTT. This translates into CSARKDSNTEAFF.

This clonotype was recorded many times. This chain uses TRBV20-1 with TRBJ2-3; no reliable D call. Germline V gives CDR1 DFQATT, CDR2 SNEGSKA (reference sequence). Trimming cost V 3 bases and J 1 base, with 11 bases left between them. CDR3 size: 14 residues. As DNA, the CDR3 is TGCAGTGCTAGGGGAATTGGCGGCACAGATACGCAGTATTTT. Encoded protein: CSARGIGGTDTQYF.

This clonotype was seen at least ten times. The gene calls are TRBV5-1 and TRBJ1-2, with D unclear. Germline V gene sequence: CDR1 SGHRS, CDR2 YFSETQ. The CDR3 is 14 residues long. The ends were cut back, 0 bases at V and 0 bases at J, with 6 bases in the middle. CDR3 coding DNA: TGCGCCAGCAGCTTGGACACGTCTAACTATGGCTACACCTTC. Residues: CASSLDTSNYGYTF.